This entry lists 16 T cell receptor beta chains sequenced from one sample in a study of tumor-infiltrating lymphocytes in primary liver carcinoma. Total RNA and DNA came together from about 21-30 mg of bulk tissue without cell sorting. The authors made TCR beta cDNA from around 500 ng total RNA with a constant-region primer. Three rounds of nested multiplex PCR with slightly modified ARM-PCR produced TCR beta libraries. A C-beta reverse primer and TRBV1-TRBV30 forward primers served in each of the first two PCR rounds, at 9 to 10 cycles apiece. TCRdb ran MiXCR on the multiplex PCR reads and lists one entry per CDR3 protein. The data hold more than 90,000 distinct CDR3 sequences, with about 67% observed a single time. Sequencing input: liver tumor tissue from sampling region 2. Subset noted: tumor region T2, inferior pole. The receptors derive from a woman aged 55-69 years with primary liver carcinoma and hepatitis B virus infection.

As for this clonotype: No conserved phenylalanine or tryptophan is present at the end of the CDR3, so a read error is the likely explanation. The chain carries TRBV11-3 and TRBJ1-1; no definite D call. This CDR3 has 14 amino acids. The V gene's germline CDR1 is SGHNT and CDR2 YENEEA. CDR3 in DNA: TGTACCGGCAGCCAGGACGGCTTGAACACTGAAGCTTTCTCT. Its protein product is CTGSQDGLNTEAFS.

Concerning this clonotype itself: A junction end diverges from the germline sequence, so it may reflect a read error. The genes are TRBV11-2 and TRBJ2-7, with D possibly TRBD2 on 6 matching bases. The CDR3 totals 15 residues. Per the germline V gene, CDR1 is SGHAT and CDR2 is FQNNGV. In DNA form, the CDR3 reads TGTGTCAGCAGCTTAGACCCTGCGGGAACCTACGAGCATTACTTC. Translated: CVSSLDPAGTYEHYF.

As to this clonotype: One junction end disagrees with the germline gene, perhaps due to a read error. The rearrangement links TRBV11-2 to TRBJ2-2, with a tentative D call TRBD2 (5 bases). Germline CDR1 and CDR2: SGHAT and FQNNGV. This CDR3 has 16 amino acids. CDR3 sequence (DNA): TGTGTCAGCAGCTTCCTAGTGGGAGTGAGCGCCGGGGAGCTGTTTTTT. Its translation: CVSSFLVGVSAGELFF.

The genes are TRBV6-5 and TRBJ2-3; 10 bases align to TRBD2. V was pared by 2 bases and J by 6 bases, with 8 bases of the junction left unmatched. CDR1 and CDR2 from the germline V gene are MNHEY and SVGAGI. The CDR3 is 16 residues long. CDR3 residues: CASSYLGLASRDTQYF. CDR3 bases: TGTGCCAGCAGTTACCTGGGACTAGCGTCCAGGGATACGCAGTATTTT.

The chain couples TRBV7-9 to TRBJ2-3; D unresolved. The V and J ends lost 6 bases and 4 bases respectively, with 5 bases between them. Germline assignment: CDR1 SEHNR and CDR2 FQNEAQ (reference sequence). The CDR3 sequence is 11 residues long. CDR3 residues: CASRLSDTQYF. Written as DNA, the CDR3 is TGTGCCAGCAGGCTTTCAGATACGCAGTATTTT.

This clonotype was found many times. The genes are TRBV29-1 and TRBJ1-1; maybe TRBD1 (6 bases). Trimming took off 4 bases at V and 8 bases at J, with 17 bases between the two ends. This CDR3 region has 13 residues. CDR1 and CDR2 (germline): SQVTM, ANQGSEA. Here the CDR3 DNA reads TGCAGCGTTGCCGGGGGGTCCGGGACAGAAGCTTTCTTT. This translates into CSVAGGSGTEAFF. Full variable domain (remainder filled in from reference TRBV29-1 and TRBJ1-1): SAVISQKPSRDICQRGTSLTIQCQVDSQVTMMFWYRQQPGQSLTLIATANQGSEATYESGFVIDKFPISRPNLTFSTLTVSNMSPEDSSIYLCSVAGGSGTEAFFGQGTRLTVV.

The table lists this clonotype with a few counts. The germline gene is not matched at one end of the junction; a read error may be the cause. The V call is TRBV2, the J call TRBJ2-1; 13 bases fit TRBD2. Germline assignment: CDR1 SNHLY and CDR2 FYNNEI. This CDR3 has 16 amino acids. The CDR3 nucleotides are TGTGCCGGCAGTGATTGGACTAGCGGGGGCGGGGGTGAGCAGTTCTTC. The encoded protein is CAGSDWTSGGGGEQFF. Together with reference TRBV2 and TRBJ2-1, the CDR3 gives the full variable domain: EPEVTQTPSHQVTQMGQEVILRCVPISNHLYFYWYRQILGQKVEFLVSFYNNEISEKSEIFDDQFSVERPDGSNFTLKIRSTKLEDSAMYFCAGSDWTSGGGGEQFFGPGTRLTVL.

This clonotype has at least ten counts. The chain is built from TRBV6-6 and TRBJ1-1; no firm D call. Germline V gene data show CDR1 as MNHNY and CDR2 as SVGAGI (reference sequence). This CDR3 comprises 14 residues. Trimming left V 5 bases short and J 1 base short, with 11 bases between. CDR3 sequence reads: CASSLHTGNTEAFF. The CDR3 nucleotides are TGTGCCAGCAGTCTCCACACGGGGAACACTGAAGCTTTCTTT.

Concerning this clonotype itself: A much larger clone differs from this one at a single base, so this may be a read error. The missing conserved phenylalanine or tryptophan at the end of this CDR3 makes a read error likely. For the CDR3, the DNA is TGTGCCAGCAGCCAAAACCGGGACAGAGTCCCAAGCATTCAGTACCTC. Amino acids: CASSQNRDRVPSIQYL. The chain employs TRBV6-5 and TRBJ2-4, with 7 bases matching TRBD1. Germline CDR1 and CDR2: MNHEY and SVGAGI. Trimming removed 6 bases from V and 9 bases from J; junction bases left unmatched: 17. This CDR3 is 16 amino acids long.

The V call is TRBV11-2, the J call TRBJ2-5; D call uncertain. CDR3 length equals 14 residues. Per germline, CDR1 SGHAT and CDR2 FQNNGV. V dropped 7 bases and J dropped 4 bases, with 16 bases sitting between them. Here the CDR3 reads CASNPSGWGETQYF. CDR3 coding DNA: TGTGCCAGCAACCCTTCGGGTTGGGGAGAGACCCAGTACTTC.

This clonotype appeared many times. The rearrangement links TRBV14 to TRBJ2-7; TRBD2 matches 7 bases. Germline loops: CDR1 SGHDN, CDR2 FVKESK. Losses at the gene ends were 2 bases for V and 3 bases for J; bases not matched to a gene: 10. The length of the CDR3 is 16 residues. CDR3: CASSQSGLAEYYEQYF. CDR3 DNA: TGTGCCAGCAGCCAATCAGGTCTAGCGGAATACTACGAGCAGTACTTC.

As concerns this clonotype: The conserved final phenylalanine or tryptophan is absent from the CDR3, which likely points to a read error. The chain combines TRBV29-1 with TRBJ2-3; 9 bases map to TRBD2. The CDR3 has 12 amino acids. Germline V lookup: CDR1 SQVTM, CDR2 ANQGSEA. Trimming removed 8 bases from V and 8 bases from J; junction bases left unmatched: 8. CDR3 protein: CSSTTAGGTQYL. CDR3 DNA: TGCAGCTCGACGACAGCGGGAGGTACGCAGTATTTG.

The chain has TRBV10-3 and TRBJ2-1; TRBD1 matches at 7 bases. Germline loops: CDR1 ENHRY, CDR2 SYGVKD. The CDR3 is made up of 15 amino acids. The V segment lost 3 bases and the J segment 5 bases; nucleotides outside the gene matches: 7. The CDR3 sequence is CAISDRGNPHNEQFF. The CDR3 nucleotides read TGTGCCATCAGTGACAGGGGGAATCCCCACAATGAGCAGTTCTTC.

This chain joins TRBV7-3 and TRBJ2-1; D not resolved. The CDR3 sequence is 13 residues long. The V end was cut by 5 bases, the J end by 10 bases, with 15 bases between. CDR1 SGHTA and CDR2 FQGTGA come from the germline V gene. The CDR3 loop is CASSPSGGREQFF. The CDR3, as DNA: TGTGCCAGCAGCCCGTCAGGTGGGCGGGAGCAGTTCTTC.

CDR3 sequence: CASSSRTVGANVLTF. The CDR3 coding sequence is TGTGCCAGCAGTTCTCGGACGGTTGGGGCCAACGTCCTGACTTTC. The J gene is TRBJ2-6, the V gene TRBV6-5; D unresolved. V was cut by 4 bases and J by 3 bases, with 10 bases left in between. The CDR3 has 15 amino acids. Germline V gene lookup returns CDR1 MNHEY and CDR2 SVGAGI.

This clonotype has a single count. This could be a read error, since a much larger clone is one nucleotide away. This rearrangement joins TRBV5-1 to TRBJ2-5, with a weak D call TRBD2 (6 bases). The germline gives CDR1 SGHRS, CDR2 YFSETQ. CDR3 length: 16 residues. CDR3: CASSLSGVPPQGTQYF. The CDR3 DNA sequence: TGCGCCAGCAGCTTGTCGGGGGTACCCCCTCAAGGGACCCAGTACTTC.